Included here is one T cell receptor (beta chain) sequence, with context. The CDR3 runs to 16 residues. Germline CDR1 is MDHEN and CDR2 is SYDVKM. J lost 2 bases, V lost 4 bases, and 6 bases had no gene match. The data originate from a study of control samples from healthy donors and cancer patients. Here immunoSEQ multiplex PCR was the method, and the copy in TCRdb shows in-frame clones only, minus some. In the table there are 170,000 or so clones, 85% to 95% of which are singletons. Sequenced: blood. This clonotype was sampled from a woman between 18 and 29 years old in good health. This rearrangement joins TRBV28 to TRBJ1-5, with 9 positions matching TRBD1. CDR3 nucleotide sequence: TGTGCCAGCAGTTATCAACAGGGGGCTGGCAATCAGCCCCAGCATTTT. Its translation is CASSYQQGAGNQPQHF.